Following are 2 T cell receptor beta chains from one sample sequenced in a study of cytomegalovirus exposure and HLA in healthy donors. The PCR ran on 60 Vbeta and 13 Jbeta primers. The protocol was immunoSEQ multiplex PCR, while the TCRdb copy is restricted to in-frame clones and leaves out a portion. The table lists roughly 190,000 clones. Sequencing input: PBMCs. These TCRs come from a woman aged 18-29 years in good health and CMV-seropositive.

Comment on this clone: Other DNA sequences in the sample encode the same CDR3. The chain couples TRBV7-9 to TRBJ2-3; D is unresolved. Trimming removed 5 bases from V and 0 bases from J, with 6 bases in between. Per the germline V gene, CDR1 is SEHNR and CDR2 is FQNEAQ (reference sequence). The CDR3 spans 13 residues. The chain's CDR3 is CASSPLSTDTQYF. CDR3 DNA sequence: TGTGCCAGCAGCCCGCTAAGCACAGATACGCAGTATTTT.

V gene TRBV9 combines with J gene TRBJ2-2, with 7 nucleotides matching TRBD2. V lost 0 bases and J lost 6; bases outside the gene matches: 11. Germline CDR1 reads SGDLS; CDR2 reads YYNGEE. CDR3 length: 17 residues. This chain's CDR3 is CASSVGGGLGVSGELFF. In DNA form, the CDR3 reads TGTGCCAGCAGCGTAGGAGGCGGACTAGGGGTTTCCGGGGAGCTGTTTTTT. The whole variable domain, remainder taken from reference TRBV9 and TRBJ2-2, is DSGVTQTPKHLITATGQRVTLRCSPRSGDLSVYWYQQSLDQGLQFLIQYYNGEERAKGNILERFSAQQFPDLHSELNLSSLELGDSALYFCASSVGGGLGVSGELFFGEGSRLTVL.